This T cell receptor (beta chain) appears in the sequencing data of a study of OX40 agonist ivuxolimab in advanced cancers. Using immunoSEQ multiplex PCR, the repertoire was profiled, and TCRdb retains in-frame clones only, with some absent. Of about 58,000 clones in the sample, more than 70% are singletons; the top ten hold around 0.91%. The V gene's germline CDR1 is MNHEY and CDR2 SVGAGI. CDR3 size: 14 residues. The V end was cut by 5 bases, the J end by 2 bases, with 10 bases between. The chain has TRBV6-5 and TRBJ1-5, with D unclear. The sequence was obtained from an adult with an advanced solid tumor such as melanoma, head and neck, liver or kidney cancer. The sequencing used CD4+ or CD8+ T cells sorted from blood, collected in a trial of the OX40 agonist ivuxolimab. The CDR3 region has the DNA TGTGCCAGCAGTGTATGGGGAGGCAATCAGCCCCAGCATTTT. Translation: CASSVWGGNQPQHF.